The subject of this entry is one T cell receptor beta chain. No antigen is known for it. Sequencing was performed with immunoSEQ multiplex PCR; in TCRdb, only in-frame clones are kept and a portion is missing. The repertoire has 290,000 or so clones, about 89% of them found once; the top ten carry about 3.6%. The data originate from a study of Ad26.COV2.S vaccination and SARS-CoV-2 variants. Whole-study context: A COV1001 Ad26.COV2.S trial-arm participant provided the sample. General study results and limits: The breadth of spike-specific CD8+ and CD4+ T cell responses after vaccination was reportedly substantial. Analyses that measured TCR breadth and depth may have underestimated total T cell responses.

Treatment specified: some 20 received Ad26.COV2.S at low or high dose, single or two shots; about 5 received placebo; per-sample allocation not given. Sampling took place 63 days after the first vaccine or placebo injection. The J segment lost 5 bases and the V segment lost 4 bases, leaving 5 bases of the junction unmatched. CDR1 is SGHDT and CDR2 is YYEEEE in the germline V gene. This CDR3 region has 13 residues. This TCR came from a person between 18 and 60 years old who received the Ad26.COV2.S COVID-19 vaccine or a placebo. V gene TRBV5-6 combines with J gene TRBJ2-5; 7 nucleotides align to TRBD1. The source was peripheral blood, collected in a trial of Ad26.COV2.S vaccine versus placebo. As DNA, the CDR3 is TGTGCCAGCAGCCCCGACAGGGTTGAGACCCAGTACTTC. Translation gives CASSPDRVETQYF.